This T cell receptor beta chain stems from a study of blood T cell repertoires in COVID-19. Looking at the study overall: Acute-phase and convalescent COVID-19 samples originated in the United States, Italy and Spain.

Data came from immunoSEQ multiplex PCR; TCRdb stores just in-frame clones and leaves some out. The sample includes over 250,000 clones, about 88% of them seen just once. Enrollees, about 18 to 95 years old, lived in about two dozen US areas. This clonotype was obtained from a man younger than 45 with acute COVID-19. The specimen sequenced was PBMCs or T cells enriched from blood (not recorded which).

The CDR3 spells CASSQGMNSEKLFF. CDR3 nucleotide sequence: TGTGCCAGCAGCCAAGGCATGAACTCTGAAAAACTGTTTTTT. This sequence joins TRBV3-1 (or the pseudogene TRBV3-2) and TRBJ1-4, with no clear D. The CDR3 is 14 residues long. The V end lost 1 base, the J end lost 7 bases, and 10 bases lay between the germline ends. Germline lookup yields CDR1 LGHDT and CDR2 YNNKEL (reference sequence).